The next 20 T cell receptor beta chains were all read from a single sample in a study of T cells after yellow fever vaccination (dated by TCRdb to about 2019). Taken with the paper, the label for treatment or condition translates to: live attenuated yellow fever vaccine strain. To prepare the library, 5' RACE was applied. Sequencing took place on an Illumina HiSeq 2500. TCRdb reprocessing: public reads trimmed at Q25 with fastp, clones called with MiXCR, in-frame beta chains kept. For every CDR3 protein sequence, its rows merge into one entry that carries the most common genes and DNA. Recorded for this sample are 250,000 to 350,000 distinct CDR3 sequences; roughly 7% of them occurred a single time. 18% of the sample is taken by the ten largest. Specimen: PBMCs, collected more than 40 days after the first yellow fever vaccination. Every receptor here comes from a man between 18 and 29 years old who received the YFV17D yellow fever vaccine.

There are many counts of this clonotype. The DNA of the CDR3 is TGTGCCAACCGGGACCGTACCTACGAGCAGTACGTC. Its protein is CANRDRTYEQYV. This chain uses TRBV7-9 with TRBJ2-7, with D perhaps assigned TRBD1 or TRBD2 (5 bases each). This CDR3 contains 12 residues. Trimming took 10 bases from V and 2 from J, leaving 12 bases between them. In germline, CDR1 is SEHNR, CDR2 FQNEAQ (reference sequence).

This clonotype was counted between two and nine times. This chain links TRBV6-4 with TRBJ2-3; D possibly corresponds to TRBD2 (6 bases). The CDR3 has 15 amino acids. Germline V gene data show CDR1 as MRHNA and CDR2 as SNTAGT. Trimming left V 6 bases short and J 1 base short, with 14 bases between. This CDR3 is CASSPSRGGTDTQYF. CDR3 nucleotide sequence: TGTGCCAGCAGCCCGTCTCGCGGGGGCACAGATACGCAGTATTTT.

This clonotype was detected a few times. This chain uses TRBV9 with TRBJ2-5; 13 bases fit TRBD2. Losses at the gene ends were 4 bases for V and 4 bases for J; bases not matched to a gene: 7. The CDR3 consists of 16 residues. Germline CDR1 is SGDLS and CDR2 is YYNGEE. CDR3 amino acids: CASSPWTSGGPETQYF. In DNA, the CDR3 is TGTGCCAGCAGCCCGTGGACTAGCGGGGGTCCAGAGACCCAGTACTTC.

This chain uses TRBV29-1 with TRBJ2-1, with unresolved D. CDR1 is SQVTM and CDR2 is ANQGSEA in the germline V gene. This CDR3 region has 13 residues. The ends were cut back, 5 bases at V and 5 bases at J, with 13 bases in the middle. For the CDR3, the DNA is TGCAGCGTTCAGTTAGGCGGCCACAATGAGCAGTTCTTC. Translated, it gives CSVQLGGHNEQFF.

J is TRBJ2-6 and V is TRBV15; no reliable D call. CDR3 length: 16 amino acids. Germline V gene lookup returns CDR1 LNHNV and CDR2 YYDKDF (reference sequence). V was trimmed by 1 base and J by 1 base, leaving 8 bases between them. CDR3 nucleotides: TGTGCCACCAGCAGAGCCAAGCCTTCTGGGGCCAACGTCCTGACTTTC. This translates into CATSRAKPSGANVLTF.

The chain is built from TRBV6-1 and TRBJ2-2; 13 positions match TRBD2. Germline V gives CDR1 MNHNS, CDR2 SASEGT. The CDR3 spans 19 residues. Germline trimming cut 6 bases from V and 5 bases from J; bases unmatched to any gene: 15. CDR3 coding DNA: TGTGCCAGCAGCAAACAATACCGGACTAGCGGGGGCCTGACCGGGGAGCTGTTTTTT. Translation gives CASSKQYRTSGGLTGELFF.

This clonotype was recorded a few times. This sequence joins TRBV3-1 and TRBJ2-3, with a possible D match to TRBD1 (7 bases). Trimming cost V 4 bases and J 4 bases, with 15 bases left between them. This CDR3 spans 15 amino acids. The germline gives CDR1 LGHDT, CDR2 YNNKEL (reference sequence). DNA for the CDR3: TGTGCCAGCAGCCGGCGGGACAGCGGTTCAGATACGCAGTATTTT. This gives the protein CASSRRDSGSDTQYF.

This clonotype was seen only a few times. V is TRBV6-1 and J is TRBJ2-7, with TRBD2 matching 11 bases. With V trimmed by 7 bases and J by 2 bases, 4 bases remained unmatched. CDR1 is MNHNS, CDR2 SASEGT, per germline. The CDR3 consists of 14 residues. CDR3 nucleotides: TGTGCCAGCATCTCGACTAGCGGGACCTACGAGCAGTACTTC. Protein sequence: CASISTSGTYEQYF.

This clonotype was detected only a few times. The chain is built from TRBV12-5 and TRBJ2-5; the match to TRBD2 covers 15 bases. Trimming at V came to 4 bases and at J to 5 bases, leaving 5 bases not matched to a gene. The length of the CDR3 is 16 residues. CDR1 is LGHNT, CDR2 FRNRAP, per germline. In DNA form, the CDR3 reads TGTGCTAGTGGTTCAGGACTAGCGGGGGGGTTGGAGACCCAGTACTTC. This translates into CASGSGLAGGLETQYF.

This clonotype was counted only a few times. The V and J genes are TRBV6-2 or TRBV6-3 and TRBJ2-7; D remains ambiguous. V gave up 2 bases and J gave up 3 bases, with 8 bases separating them. The CDR3 extends over 13 amino acids. Per the germline V gene, CDR1 is MNHEY and CDR2 is SVGEGT. The DNA of the CDR3 is TGTGCCAGCAGTTACGGAGTAGTCTACGAGCAGTACTTC. It translates to CASSYGVVYEQYF.

This clonotype was counted only a few times. The gene calls are TRBV15 and TRBJ2-3, with 7 bases identical to TRBD2. CDR1 LNHNV and CDR2 YYDKDF come from the germline V gene (reference sequence). This CDR3 has 17 residues. With 0 bases clipped from V and 1 base from J, the junction kept 7 bases outside the gene matches. DNA for the CDR3: TGTGCCACCAGCAGAGATACGGTGGGAGGGGGCACAGATACGCAGTATTTT. The encoded protein is CATSRDTVGGGTDTQYF.

V gene TRBV20-1 combines with J gene TRBJ2-5; D call uncertain. The CDR3 loop spans 11 amino acids. In germline, CDR1 is DFQATT, CDR2 SNEGSKA (reference sequence). Trimming took off 0 bases at V and 12 bases at J, with 11 bases between the two ends. CDR3 nucleotides: TGCAGTGCTAGAGACTTCCGGTTGGAGTACTTC. It yields the protein CSARDFRLEYF.

This clonotype has ten or more counts. The V call is TRBV5-1, the J call TRBJ2-2, with 9 nucleotides matching TRBD2. Germline V lookup: CDR1 SGHRS, CDR2 YFSETQ. Unmatched junction bases numbered 7, after V lost 3 bases and J lost 4 bases. The CDR3 length is 16 residues. CDR3 loop: CASSSNAGGPTGELFF. The DNA for the CDR3 is TGCGCCAGCAGCTCTAACGCGGGGGGGCCCACCGGGGAGCTGTTTTTT.

This rearrangement joins TRBV28 to TRBJ1-1; no reliable D call. The CDR3 has 12 residues. V lost 1 base and J lost 8, with 8 bases in between. The germline gives CDR1 MDHEN, CDR2 SYDVKM. The CDR3 DNA reads TGTGCCAGCAGTTTATCTGGTGTGGAAGCTTTCTTT. The encoded protein is CASSLSGVEAFF.

Ten or more counts support this clonotype. The genes are TRBV6-4 and TRBJ2-1, with D perhaps being TRBD1 or TRBD2 (5 bases each). The CDR3 is made up of 13 amino acids. CDR1 is MRHNA, CDR2 SNTAGT, per germline. The germline V and J ends were trimmed by 3 bases and 2 bases, with 5 bases remaining between them. Here the CDR3 reads CASSEGPYNEQFF. The CDR3 coding sequence is TGTGCCAGCAGTGAGGGACCCTACAATGAGCAGTTCTTC.

The J gene is TRBJ1-5, the V gene TRBV6-5; D is undetermined. Germline V gene lookup returns CDR1 MNHEY and CDR2 SVGAGI. V lost 0 bases and J 4 bases, leaving 10 bases between the germline ends. The CDR3 length is 15 residues. This CDR3 reads CASSYSTTANQPQHF. In DNA, the CDR3 is TGTGCCAGCAGTTACTCGACTACAGCTAATCAGCCCCAGCATTTT.

The V gene is TRBV12-3 or TRBV12-4, the J gene TRBJ1-2; D remains ambiguous. CDR3 length equals 14 residues. Trimming pared 5 bases from V and 8 bases from J, leaving 18 bases between. The CDR3 protein is CASSPVGRRRGYTF. In nucleotides, the CDR3 is TGTGCCAGCAGTCCAGTGGGCCGCAGACGAGGCTACACCTTC.

This clonotype has a handful of counts. The rearrangement joins TRBV5-1 to TRBJ2-1; D might be TRBD1 or TRBD2, each matching 5 bases. The CDR3 is 17 amino acids. The V gene's germline CDR1 is SGHRS and CDR2 YFSETQ. The V end lost 1 base, the J end lost 0 bases, and 14 bases lay between the germline ends. The CDR3: CASSLWTGGGSYNEQFF. The CDR3 region has the DNA TGCGCCAGCAGCTTGTGGACGGGTGGGGGCTCCTACAATGAGCAGTTCTTC.

The V gene is TRBV19, the J gene TRBJ2-7; TRBD1 might be the D (6 bases). The V end lost 3 bases, the J end lost 3 bases, and 9 bases lay between the germline ends. Germline-derived CDR1 and CDR2 are LNHDA and SQIVND (reference sequence). The CDR3 length is 13 residues. In DNA form, the CDR3 reads TGTGCCAGTAGTATCAACAGGGACTACGAGCAGTACTTC. This sequence encodes CASSINRDYEQYF.

A few counts support this clonotype. V usage is TRBV11-2 and J usage is TRBJ2-1, with a weak D call TRBD1 (6 bases). This CDR3 is built from 20 residues. The ends were cut back, 4 bases at V and 5 bases at J, with 30 bases in the middle. CDR1 and CDR2 from the germline V gene are SGHAT and FQNNGV. In DNA, the CDR3 is TGTGCCAGCAGCTCCTTTATGTCCCTCCCGACAGGAGCCAAGGACAATGAGCAGTTCTTC. Encoded protein: CASSSFMSLPTGAKDNEQFF.